One and the same sample provided the 28 T cell receptor beta chains below, sequenced in a study of blood T cell repertoires in COVID-19. Some clones are missing from TCRdb's copy, which holds only in-frame ones; the method was immunoSEQ multiplex PCR. There are approximately 180,000 clones in the sample; approximately 80% occur only once, and around 5.5% lies in the top ten. The sample taken for sequencing was PBMCs or T cells enriched from blood (not recorded which). Receptor source: an older woman with acute COVID-19.

The genes are TRBV19 and TRBJ1-2, with 7 nucleotides matching TRBD1. After removal of 0 bases from V and 2 bases from J, the junction contained 6 bases not matched to a gene. The CDR3 has 16 residues. Germline CDR1 reads LNHDA; CDR2 reads SQIVND (reference sequence). Written as DNA, the CDR3 is TGTGCCAGTAGTATAGATTTTAACAGGGGAAACTATGGCTACACCTTC. This sequence encodes CASSIDFNRGNYGYTF. The entire variable domain, with the rest obtained from reference TRBV19 and TRBJ1-2, is as follows: DGGITQSPKYLFRKEGQNVTLSCEQNLNHDAMYWYRQDPGQGLRLIYYSQIVNDFQKGDIAEGYSVSREKKESFPLTVTSAQKNPTAFYLCASSIDFNRGNYGYTFGSGTRLTVV.

The chain links TRBV7-2 to TRBJ2-2; 8 nucleotides agree with TRBD1. The V segment lost 6 bases and the J segment 2 bases; nucleotides outside the gene matches: 5. There are 15 residues in the CDR3. Germline V gene lookup returns CDR1 SGHTA and CDR2 FQGNSA. As DNA, the CDR3 is TGTGCCAGCAGTCAGGGGGCCTTAAACACCGGGGAGCTGTTTTTT. Amino acids: CASSQGALNTGELFF.

The chain joins TRBV11-2 to TRBJ1-4, with 9 bases identical to TRBD1. V gave up 4 bases and J gave up 8 bases; unmatched junction bases: 8. Germline V lookup: CDR1 SGHAT, CDR2 FQNNGV. This CDR3 region has 15 residues. The CDR3 DNA reads as TGTGCCAGCAGCTCCCGAGGGACAGGGAGGGAAAAACTGTTTTTT. Its translation is CASSSRGTGREKLFF.

The chain has TRBV11-3 and TRBJ2-1, with 7 bases that match TRBD1. The CDR3 consists of 16 residues. The germline V gene has CDR1 SGHNT and CDR2 YENEEA. The ends lost 5 bases at V and 5 bases at J; junction bases unmatched: 12. The chain's CDR3 is CASSGWTGWGNNEQFF. In DNA, the CDR3 is TGTGCCAGCAGCGGATGGACAGGTTGGGGTAACAATGAGCAGTTCTTC.

This sequence joins TRBV5-1 and TRBJ2-3; TRBD1 matches at 9 bases. The germline gives CDR1 SGHRS, CDR2 YFSETQ. The CDR3 is 13 residues long. V dropped 5 bases and J dropped 4; count of bases not matched to a gene: 2. CDR3 residues: CASRRTGADTQYF. The CDR3 DNA is TGCGCCAGCAGACGGACAGGGGCAGATACGCAGTATTTT.

The V and J genes are TRBV27 and TRBJ2-5; 7 bases are shared with TRBD2. J was trimmed by 4 bases and V by 1 base; bases with no gene match: 3. The CDR3 contains 14 residues. Germline V lookup: CDR1 MNHEY, CDR2 SMNVEV (reference sequence). CDR3 in amino acids: CASSLWGRGETQYF. For the CDR3, the DNA is TGTGCCAGCAGTTTATGGGGGAGGGGAGAGACCCAGTACTTC.

This chain uses TRBV7-6 with TRBJ2-3, with 14 bases that match TRBD2. This CDR3 has 15 amino acids. Germline CDR1 and CDR2: SGHVS and FNYEAQ. V lost 5 bases, J lost 12 bases, and 10 bases stayed unmatched. In nucleotides, the CDR3 is TGTGCCAGCAGCCAGAGGGGGACTAGCGGGAGTAGACAGTATTTT. Protein: CASSQRGTSGSRQYF.

This sequence joins TRBV3-1 (or the pseudogene TRBV3-2) and TRBJ2-2; tentative D call: TRBD1 (5 bases). V was pared by 0 bases and J by 1 base, with 12 bases between. CDR3 size: 17 residues. Germline CDR1 reads LGHDT; CDR2 reads YNNKEL (reference sequence). CDR3 sequence reads: CASSQEGVGQNTGELFF. CDR3 in DNA: TGTGCCAGCAGCCAAGAAGGGGTAGGGCAGAACACCGGGGAGCTGTTTTTT.

This sequence joins TRBV3-1 (or the pseudogene TRBV3-2) and TRBJ2-5, with 13 bases matching TRBD2. The CDR3 has 14 amino acids. V shed 4 bases, J shed 14 bases, and the junction held 10 bases outside the gene matches. Looked up from germline, CDR1 is LGHDT and CDR2 is YNNKEL (reference sequence). For the CDR3, the DNA is TGTGCCAGCAGCCCGGGACTAGCGGGATCGGTCTGCTACTTC. Amino acid sequence: CASSPGLAGSVCYF.

The V gene is TRBV11-3, the J gene TRBJ2-7, with 10 bases that match TRBD1. CDR1 and CDR2 (germline): SGHNT, YENEEA. V gave up 5 bases and J gave up 5 bases; unmatched junction bases: 6. The CDR3 consists of 14 residues. Written as DNA, the CDR3 is TGTGCCAGCAGCCCCCGGGACAGGGGCGACGAGCAGTACTTC. Translating it yields CASSPRDRGDEQYF.

CDR3 DNA: TGTGCCAGTAGTCCCCGACAGGAGGTTTATGGCTACACCTTC. It codes for CASSPRQEVYGYTF. The V call is TRBV19, the J call TRBJ1-2; D possibly corresponds to TRBD1 (6 bases). Trimming removed 5 bases from V and 5 bases from J, with 15 bases in between. The length of the CDR3 is 14 residues. Germline V gene lookup returns CDR1 LNHDA and CDR2 SQIVND (reference sequence).

V gene TRBV27 combines with J gene TRBJ1-2, with 11 positions matching TRBD1. Trimming cost V 5 bases and J 2 bases; bases outside gene matches: 4. This CDR3 is built from 15 residues. From germline, CDR1 is MNHEY and CDR2 SMNVEV (reference sequence). CDR3 nucleotide sequence: TGTGCCAGCAGTCCCGGACAGGGGGCCAACTATGGCTACACCTTC. Protein sequence: CASSPGQGANYGYTF.

The chain is built from TRBV13 and TRBJ2-1; 9 nucleotides match TRBD2. V was clipped by 3 bases and J by 4 bases; unmatched bases: 7. Germline CDR1 reads PRHDT; CDR2 reads FYEKMQ (reference sequence). The CDR3 extends over 16 amino acids. The CDR3 here is CASSFTGTSRYNEQFF. The CDR3 nucleotides read TGTGCCAGCAGCTTCACCGGGACTAGCCGATACAATGAGCAGTTCTTC.

The chain couples TRBV2 to TRBJ1-5; D is perhaps TRBD1 (5 bases). The CDR3 sequence is 11 residues long. V lost 11 bases, J lost 10 bases, and 15 bases lay in between. Germline V gives CDR1 SNHLY, CDR2 FYNNEI. CDR3 sequence: CASGGVNPQHF. Here the CDR3 DNA reads TGTGCCTCCGGAGGGGTCAATCCCCAGCATTTT.

This clone turned up a few times. The chain joins TRBV5-4 to TRBJ2-5; the match to TRBD1 covers 10 bases. The CDR3 length is 17 residues. The junction had 14 bases not matched to a gene; V was cut back by 4 bases and J by 5 bases. Germline lookup yields CDR1 SGHNT and CDR2 YYREEE (reference sequence). In nucleotides, the CDR3 is TGTGCCAGCAGCCGCGGGACAGGGGTTATCCGTGTTGAGACCCAGTACTTC. Amino acids: CASSRGTGVIRVETQYF. Using reference TRBV5-4 and TRBJ2-5 for the parts outside the CDR3, the full variable domain is ETGVTQSPTHLIKTRGQQVTLRCSSQSGHNTVSWYQQALGQGPQFIFQYYREEENGRGNFPPRFSGLQFPNYSSELNVNALELDDSALYLCASSRGTGVIRVETQYFGPGTRLLVL.

The V call is TRBV18, the J call TRBJ1-1; no definite D call. CDR1 and CDR2 (germline): KGHSH, LQKENI. V was trimmed by 0 bases and J by 5 bases, leaving 10 bases between them. The CDR3 loop spans 14 amino acids. In DNA, the CDR3 is TGTGCCAGCTCACCACCTGGTCAGGTGACTGAAGCTTTCTTT. It codes for CASSPPGQVTEAFF.

This chain connects TRBV7-7 to TRBJ2-2; TRBD1 might be the D (6 bases). The CDR3 sequence is 16 residues long. V was cut by 5 bases and J by 1 base, with 14 bases left in between. Germline lookup yields CDR1 SSHAT and CDR2 FNYEAQ (reference sequence). The CDR3 loop is CASSAHRDRNTGELFF. DNA of the CDR3: TGTGCCAGCAGCGCCCACAGGGATAGGAACACCGGGGAGCTGTTTTTT.

This sequence joins TRBV6-5 and TRBJ2-5, with 7 bases that match TRBD2. The J segment lost 10 bases and the V segment lost 2 bases, leaving 16 bases of the junction unmatched. The CDR3 runs 16 residues. CDR1 is MNHEY and CDR2 is SVGAGI in the germline V gene. In DNA form, the CDR3 reads TGTGCCAGCAGTTACCCCGGAACAAGCGGGAAGACCCACCAGTACTTC. Its protein is CASSYPGTSGKTHQYF.

The rearrangement links TRBV20-1 to TRBJ2-3, with 8 positions matching TRBD2. Germline V CDR1 and CDR2: DFQATT, SNEGSKA (reference sequence). The CDR3 contains 15 residues. Losses at the gene ends were 3 bases for V and 2 bases for J; bases not matched to a gene: 7. The DNA of the CDR3 is TGCAGTGCTAGTCGTGCGGGGGGTGACACAGATACGCAGTATTTT. This encodes CSASRAGGDTDTQYF.

This chain uses TRBV5-1 with TRBJ1-2; D not certain. CDR3 length: 15 residues. Germline loops: CDR1 SGHRS, CDR2 YFSETQ. V was shortened by 7 bases and J by 7 bases, with 23 bases between the two germline ends. CDR3 loop: CASQRNTGERSGYTF. Written as DNA, the CDR3 is TGCGCCAGCCAACGAAACACGGGTGAGAGGAGTGGCTACACCTTC.

This chain joins TRBV4-3 and TRBJ2-7; TRBD2 matches 13 bases. This CDR3 contains 15 residues. V gave up 4 bases and J gave up 3 bases; unmatched junction bases: 3. The V gene's germline CDR1 is LGHNA and CDR2 YSLEER. CDR3 in amino acids: CASSPRLAGGYEQYF. CDR3 DNA: TGCGCCAGCAGCCCGCGACTAGCGGGAGGCTACGAGCAGTACTTC.

The table lists this clone with a count of one. The genes are TRBV10-3 and TRBJ2-7; TRBD1 matches at 10 bases. Per germline, CDR1 ENHRY and CDR2 SYGVKD. The CDR3 consists of 13 residues. The V segment lost 8 bases and the J segment 0 bases; nucleotides outside the gene matches: 1. The CDR3 spells CAIGQGDSYEQYF. The CDR3 region has the DNA TGTGCCATCGGACAGGGGGACTCCTACGAGCAGTACTTC.

The chain uses TRBV14 and TRBJ1-2; D is uncertain. The CDR3 length is 16 residues. Germline loops: CDR1 SGHDN, CDR2 FVKESK. V was shortened by 0 bases and J by 5 bases, with 16 bases between the two germline ends. The CDR3 region is CASSQDLTTRGYGYTF. The CDR3 coding sequence is TGTGCCAGCAGCCAAGATTTAACCACGCGGGGATATGGCTACACCTTC.

This chain connects TRBV12-3 or TRBV12-4 to TRBJ1-2, with D tentatively TRBD1 (5 bases). This CDR3 comprises 11 residues. With 5 bases removed from V and 8 bases from J, the gap between germline ends came to 9 bases. CDR3 bases: TGTGCCAGCAGTCGGGGGGAGGGCTACACCTTC. Its translation: CASSRGEGYTF.

The rearrangement links TRBV9 to TRBJ2-3, with 11 bases that match TRBD2. The V segment lost 6 bases and the J segment 1 base; nucleotides outside the gene matches: 4. This CDR3 comprises 15 residues. The germline CDR1 and CDR2 sequences are SGDLS and YYNGEE. The CDR3 nucleotides are TGTGCCAGCACAGATAGCGGGAGGGGCACAGATACGCAGTATTTT. The encoded protein is CASTDSGRGTDTQYF.

The chain is built from TRBV2 and TRBJ2-5; 9 nucleotides match TRBD2. Germline V gives CDR1 SNHLY, CDR2 FYNNEI. CDR3 size: 19 residues. Trimming at V came to 4 bases and at J to 1 base, leaving 16 bases not matched to a gene. This chain's CDR3 is CASSGRLAGIIRGQETQYF. The CDR3 nucleotides read TGTGCCAGCAGTGGACGCCTAGCGGGGATTATCAGGGGCCAAGAGACCCAGTACTTC. Full variable domain (outside the CDR3, taken from reference TRBV2 and TRBJ2-5): EPEVTQTPSHQVTQMGQEVILRCVPISNHLYFYWYRQILGQKVEFLVSFYNNEISEKSEIFDDQFSVERPDGSNFTLKIRSTKLEDSAMYFCASSGRLAGIIRGQETQYFGPGTRLLVL.

The chain couples TRBV18 to TRBJ2-7; D not resolved. Between the trimmed V and J ends, which lost 3 bases and 1 base, there was a span of 4 bases. Germline-derived CDR1 and CDR2 are KGHSH and LQKENI. CDR3 length equals 12 residues. The CDR3 nucleotides read TGTGCCAGCTCACCTCAATCCTACGAGCAGTACTTC. It encodes CASSPQSYEQYF.

The genes are TRBV3-1 (or the pseudogene TRBV3-2) and TRBJ2-1; TRBD2 agrees at 9 bases. J gave up 5 bases and V 4 bases, and 9 bases lay outside the gene matches. Looked up from germline, CDR1 is LGHDT and CDR2 is YNNKEL (reference sequence). This CDR3 is 16 amino acids long. CDR3: CASSPSSGIRHNEQFF. CDR3 nucleotides: TGTGCCAGCAGCCCTTCTAGCGGGATCCGACACAATGAGCAGTTCTTC.